This TCR beta chain appears in the sequencing data of a study of molecular identifiers for immune sequencing clone quantification (dated by TCRdb to the late 2010s). Turning to the overall study: In a replicate experiment, RNA from roughly 20,000 or 100,000 naive CD8 T cells was split into five aliquots, four of which were sequenced. The study was a methods study using CD8 T cells to benchmark molecular-identifier clustering-based TCR repertoire sequencing (MIDCIRS) and TCR RNA copy counting. Points the paper makes about the study in general: Spiked-in Jurkat TCR RNA (approximately 10 copies' worth), which is not part of the donor repertoire, was contained in the naive libraries. Even against a background of about a million naive CD8 T cells, spiked-in Jurkat TCR RNA amounting to a single cell's worth was reported to be detectable. In CMV-specific effector cells, clones with more than 20 RNA copies accounted for over 97% of molecules, whereas in naive cells such clones accounted for under 1%. Modeling estimated around 3.2 recovered TCR RNA copies per cell, compared with about ten by digital PCR, which implies approximately 30% capture efficiency. Highly expanded clone sizes could be underestimated if identical TCR molecules share a barcode. When barcode sub-clustering was left out, chimeric consensus sequences inflated TCR diversity, with chimeras reaching as high as 47%.

As to this clonotype: Its recognized antigen is unknown. No base-level quality is on record; no much larger clone is a single base apart.

Libraries of naive CD8 T cells were built from anywhere between about 17,000 and 1,000,000 sorted cells, with 10%, 30% or 50% of the purified RNA used. Naive CD8 T cells, defined as CD8+CD4-CCR7+CD45RA+, were FACS-sorted into RLT Plus buffer on a BD FACSAria II. Detection sensitivity was tested by spiking Jurkat RNA equal to fewer than twelve TCR copies' worth into samples containing roughly 17,000-1,100,000 naive CD8 T cells. CD8 T cells were enriched using RosetteSep CD8+ T Cell Enrichment Cocktail and Ficoll-Paque, and the enriched cells then underwent ACK red cell lysis. Library preparation employed PCR. TCRdb lists the instrument as NextSeq 500. Bulk TCR libraries were made following a previously described method, with the TCR primers given in Table S5. The Qiagen AllPrep DNA/RNA kit was used to purify total RNA. Before any analysis, reads coming from multiple sequencing runs of the same library were combined into one pool. As for the authors' bioinformatics: Reads were retained only if their TCR constant sequence matched exactly, and those retained reads were trimmed to 150 nt and grouped according to their 12-nt molecular barcodes. Reads inside each barcode group were sub-clustered using a 15% Levenshtein threshold, and a quality-weighted consensus sequence was constructed for each RNA molecule. Non-functional sequences were removed, as were lower-count sequences one edit away from another. Barcode sub-clusters with fewer than 20% of the maximum read count were removed, based on fitting two negative binomial distributions. TCRdb's own reprocessing of the public reads used fastp at Q25 and MiXCR and kept productive beta chains. Records with the same CDR3 protein are collapsed into one entry carrying the most frequent genes and DNA. These V and J calls rely on TCRdb rather than the paper's analysis. The sample table records nearly 650,000 distinct CDR3 sequences; over 25% of these occur just once. In total, the top ten clones hold 0.7% to 0.95% of the sample.

The CDR3 runs 14 amino acids, cysteine and phenylalanine included. The DNA shown is the 42-base CDR3, in frame from base 1. The germline V gene encodes CDR1 ENHRY and CDR2 SYGVKD. The junction shows trimming of 0 bases on V and 4 bases on J, plus 9 bases between the germline ends. The clonotype originates from a human donor in good health. Some libraries in this study had Jurkat cell RNA spiked in. The chain was built from TRBV10-3 and TRBJ1-1; no D gene can be assigned with confidence. The sequencing sample was made of naive CD8+ T cells from blood, with Jurkat cell RNA spiked in. The sample's cell subset or site label is to be understood as: FACS-sorted CD8+CD4-CCR7+CD45RA+ naive T cells. The CDR3 has the sequence CAISESRVATEAFF. In nucleotides, the sequence is TGTGCCATCAGTGAGTCGCGGGTTGCCACTGAAGCTTTCTTT.